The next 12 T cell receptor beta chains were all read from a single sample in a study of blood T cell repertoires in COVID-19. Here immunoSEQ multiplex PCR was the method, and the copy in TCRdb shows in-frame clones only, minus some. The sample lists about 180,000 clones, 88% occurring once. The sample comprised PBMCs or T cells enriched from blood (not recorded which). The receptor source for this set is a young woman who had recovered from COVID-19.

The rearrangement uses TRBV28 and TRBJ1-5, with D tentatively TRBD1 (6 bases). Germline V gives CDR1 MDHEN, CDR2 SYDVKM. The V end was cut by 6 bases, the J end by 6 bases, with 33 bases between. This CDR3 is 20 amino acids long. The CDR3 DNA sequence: TGTGCCAGCAGCGTCCCAGCTGCAAGTGTCGCCGCAGGGGTGGTTCAGCCCCAGCATTTT. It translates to CASSVPAASVAAGVVQPQHF.

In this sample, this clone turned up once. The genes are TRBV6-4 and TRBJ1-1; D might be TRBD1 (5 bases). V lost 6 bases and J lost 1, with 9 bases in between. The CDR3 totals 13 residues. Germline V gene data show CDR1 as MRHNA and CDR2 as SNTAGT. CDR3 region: CASSETGNTEAFF. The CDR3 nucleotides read TGTGCCAGCAGCGAAACAGGGAACACTGAAGCTTTCTTT.

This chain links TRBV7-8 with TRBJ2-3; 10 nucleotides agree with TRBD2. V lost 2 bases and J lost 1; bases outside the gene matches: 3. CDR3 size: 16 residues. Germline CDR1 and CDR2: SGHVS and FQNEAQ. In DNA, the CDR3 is TGTGCCAGCAGCTTATGGACTAGCGGAGGCACAGATACGCAGTATTTT. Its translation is CASSLWTSGGTDTQYF. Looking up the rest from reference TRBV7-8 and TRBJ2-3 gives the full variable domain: GAGVSQSPRYKVAKRGQDVALRCDPISGHVSLFWYQQALGQGPEFLTYFQNEAQLDKSGLPSDRFFAERPEGSVSTLKIQRTQQEDSAVYLCASSLWTSGGTDTQYFGPGTRLTVL.

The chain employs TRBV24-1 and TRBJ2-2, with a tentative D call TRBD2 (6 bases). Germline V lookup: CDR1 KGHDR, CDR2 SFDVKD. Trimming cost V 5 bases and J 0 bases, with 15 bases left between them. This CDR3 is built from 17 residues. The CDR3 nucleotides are TGTGCCACCAGTGGTAGCGCGGGGACTGCGAACACCGGGGAGCTGTTTTTT. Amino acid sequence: CATSGSAGTANTGELFF.

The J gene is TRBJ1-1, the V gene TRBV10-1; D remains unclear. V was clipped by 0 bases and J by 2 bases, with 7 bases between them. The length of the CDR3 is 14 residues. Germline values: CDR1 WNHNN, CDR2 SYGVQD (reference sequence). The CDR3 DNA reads TGCGCCAGCAGTGAGTCGAACAGAAACACTGAAGCTTTCTTT. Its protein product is CASSESNRNTEAFF.

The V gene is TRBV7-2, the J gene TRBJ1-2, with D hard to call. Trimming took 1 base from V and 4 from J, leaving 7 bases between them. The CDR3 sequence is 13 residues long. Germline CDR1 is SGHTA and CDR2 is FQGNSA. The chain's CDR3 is CASSLGVSYGYTF. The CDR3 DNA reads TGTGCCAGCAGCTTAGGTGTTAGCTATGGCTACACCTTC.

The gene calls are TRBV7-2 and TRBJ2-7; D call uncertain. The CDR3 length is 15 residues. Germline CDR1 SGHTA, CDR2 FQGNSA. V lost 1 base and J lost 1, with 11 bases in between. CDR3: CASSLVFAGSYEQYF. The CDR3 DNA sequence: TGTGCCAGCAGCTTAGTCTTTGCAGGTTCCTACGAGCAGTACTTC.

CDR3 nucleotides: TGCGCCAGCAGCTCCCTCGGGGAGAGGAATCAGCCCCAGCATTTT. Translating it yields CASSSLGERNQPQHF. The chain employs TRBV5-1 and TRBJ1-5; D is uncertain. Germline CDR1 and CDR2: SGHRS and YFSETQ. Deletions cut 3 bases from V and 4 bases from J, with 14 bases between. This CDR3 is 15 amino acids long.

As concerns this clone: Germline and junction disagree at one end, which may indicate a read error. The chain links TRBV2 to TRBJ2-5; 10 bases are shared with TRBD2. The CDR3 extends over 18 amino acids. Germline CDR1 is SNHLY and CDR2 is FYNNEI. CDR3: CASSGLAGASSLQGTQYF. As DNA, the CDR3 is TGTGCCAGCAGTGGGCTAGCGGGAGCGTCTAGTCTTCAAGGGACCCAGTACTTC.

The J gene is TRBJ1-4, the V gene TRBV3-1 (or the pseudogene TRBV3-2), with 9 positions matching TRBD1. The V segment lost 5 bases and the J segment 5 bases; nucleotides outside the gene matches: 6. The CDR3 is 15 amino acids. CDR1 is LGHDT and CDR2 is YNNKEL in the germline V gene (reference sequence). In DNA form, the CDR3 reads TGTGCCAGCAGCGGGAGTGACAGGGGGAATGAAAAACTGTTTTTT. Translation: CASSGSDRGNEKLFF.

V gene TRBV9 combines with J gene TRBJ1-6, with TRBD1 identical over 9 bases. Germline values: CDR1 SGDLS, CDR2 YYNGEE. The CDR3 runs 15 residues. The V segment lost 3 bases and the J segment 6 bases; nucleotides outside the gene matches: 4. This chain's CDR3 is CASSETGGGNSPLHF. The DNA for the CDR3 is TGTGCCAGCAGCGAAACAGGGGGCGGTAATTCACCCCTCCACTTT.

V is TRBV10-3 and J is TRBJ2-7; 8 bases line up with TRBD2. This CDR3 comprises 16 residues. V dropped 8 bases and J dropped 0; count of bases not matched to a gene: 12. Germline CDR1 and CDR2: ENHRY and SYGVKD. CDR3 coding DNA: TGTGCCATCTCGGGAGGGATAGCGGATAGCTCCTACGAGCAGTACTTC. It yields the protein CAISGGIADSSYEQYF.